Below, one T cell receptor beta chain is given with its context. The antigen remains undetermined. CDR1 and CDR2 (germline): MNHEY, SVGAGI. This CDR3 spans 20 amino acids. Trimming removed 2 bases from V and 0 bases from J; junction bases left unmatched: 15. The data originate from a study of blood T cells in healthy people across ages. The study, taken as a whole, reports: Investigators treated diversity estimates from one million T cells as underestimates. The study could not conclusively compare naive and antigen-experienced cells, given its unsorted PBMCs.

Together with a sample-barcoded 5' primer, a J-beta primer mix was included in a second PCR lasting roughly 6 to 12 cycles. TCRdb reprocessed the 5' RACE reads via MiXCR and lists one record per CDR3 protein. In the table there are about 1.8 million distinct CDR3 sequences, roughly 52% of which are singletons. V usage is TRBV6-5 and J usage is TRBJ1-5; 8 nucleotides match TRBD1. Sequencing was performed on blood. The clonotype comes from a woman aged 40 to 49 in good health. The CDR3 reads CASSYRGVKTGVNSNQPQHF. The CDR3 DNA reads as TGTGCCAGCAGTTACCGGGGGGTTAAGACAGGGGTAAATAGCAATCAGCCCCAGCATTTT.